This TCR beta chain is from a study of cytomegalovirus exposure and HLA in healthy donors. The repertoire was sequenced with immunoSEQ multiplex PCR; TCRdb's copy has only in-frame clones and lacks some. The repertoire holds around 300,000 clones, with 75% to 90% as singletons. The donors were in the roughly 130-subject validation cohort; that cohort was separate from the approximately 700-subject first cohort. The CDR3 sequence is 14 residues long. In germline, CDR1 is SNHLY, CDR2 FYNNEI. Trimming removed 5 bases from V and 0 bases from J, with 11 bases in between. The sequence came from a woman aged 25-40 years in good health and CMV-seropositive. Specimen: PBMCs. J is TRBJ2-7 and V is TRBV2; D possibly uses TRBD1 or TRBD2 (5 bases each). This CDR3 reads CASSMGRTSYEQYF. The DNA for the CDR3 is TGTGCCAGCAGTATGGGACGGACCTCCTACGAGCAGTACTTC.